This TCR beta chain comes out of a study of CXCR3-negative and CXCR3-positive naive CD8 T cells. Overall study findings and caveats: Relative to CXCR3-negative naive cells, CXCR3-positive naive cells had more hydrophobic TRB CDR3s.

TRB cDNA was prepared as libraries by UMI-labeled 5' RACE. For each CDR3 protein, TCRdb gives one entry from its re-call of the 5' RACE reads, without DNA. In all, the sample yields about 150,000 distinct CDR3 sequences. The CDR3 extends over 16 amino acids. CDR1 is SGHVS and CDR2 is FNYEAQ in the germline V gene. Naive CD8+ T cells showed a CD45RO-CCR7+CD27+CD95- phenotype. As for this clonotype: Its antigen is unidentified.

The J gene is TRBJ2-1, the V gene TRBV7-6; TCRdb selects TRBD2, and the lack of DNA leaves this call unchecked. This receptor was identified in a human donor in good health. Some clones in this sample may be carry-over from other donors' samples. Sequencing was performed on naive CXCR3+ CD8+ T cells from blood. Regarding subset: CD45RO-CCR7+CD27+CD95- naive CD8+ T cells expressing CXCR3 (TNR3+). CDR3 protein: CASSPIAGGPYNEQFF.